This is a list of T cell receptor beta chains from one sample in a study of T cells in Graves' hyperthyroidism and ophthalmopathy. TCRdb called the multiplex PCR reads again in MiXCR, with one record for every CDR3 protein. The data contain some 800,000 distinct CDR3 sequences, roughly 40% of them singletons. The material sequenced was blood. These receptors were obtained from a man aged 18 to 30 with Graves' hyperthyroidism. CDR3s include the opening cysteine and the closing phenylalanine or tryptophan. Fields, in order: CDR3 protein, CDR3 DNA, J gene, clone size, V gene, D gene. D genes are given only for firm matches. Size values are once, few and many counts, or a class for expanded clones, and some rows have none.

CDR3 protein: CAGGISSYEQYF
CDR3 DNA: TGTGCCGGCGGGATTAGCTCCTACGAGCAGTACTTC
J gene: TRBJ2-7
clone size: .
V gene: TRBV6-6
D gene: .

CDR3 protein: CASSQQDRGALWNSPLHF
CDR3 DNA: TGTGCCAGCAGCCAACAGGACAGGGGGGCACTTTGGAATTCACCCCTCCACTTT
J gene: TRBJ1-6
clone size: once
V gene: TRBV7-9
D gene: TRBD1

CDR3 protein: CAISAYRGTGYTF
CDR3 DNA: TGTGCCATCAGTGCCTACAGGGGAACTGGCTACACCTTC
J gene: TRBJ1-2
clone size: .
V gene: TRBV10-3
D gene: TRBD1

CDR3 protein: CASSPGTSILEAFF
CDR3 DNA: TGTGCCAGCAGCCCAGGGACAAGCATACTTGAAGCTTTCTTT
J gene: TRBJ1-1
clone size: .
V gene: TRBV11-2
D gene: .

CDR3 protein: CSVELRDRAYVLTF
CDR3 DNA: TGCAGCGTTGAATTGAGGGACAGGGCCTACGTCCTGACTTTC
J gene: TRBJ2-6
clone size: .
V gene: TRBV29-1
D gene: TRBD1

CDR3 protein: CASSVEASESDEQYF
CDR3 DNA: TGTGCCAGCAGCGTAGAGGCTAGCGAGTCTGACGAGCAGTACTTC
J gene: TRBJ2-7
clone size: many
V gene: TRBV9
D gene: .

CDR3 protein: CASSLSGRVTGELFF
CDR3 DNA: TGTGCCAGCAGTTTAAGTGGGAGGGTCACCGGGGAGCTGTTTTTT
J gene: TRBJ2-2
clone size: .
V gene: TRBV7-3
D gene: TRBD2

CDR3 protein: CASSQPEGGSYEQYF
CDR3 DNA: TGCGCCAGCAGCCAGCCTGAGGGGGGTTCCTACGAGCAGTACTTC
J gene: TRBJ2-7
clone size: .
V gene: TRBV5-1
D gene: .

CDR3 protein: CASSLISPKFPVRNTEAFF
CDR3 DNA: TGTGCCAGCAGCTTAATTTCCCCAAAATTTCCAGTCAGGAACACTGAAGCTTTCTTT
J gene: TRBJ1-1
clone size: .
V gene: TRBV7-9
D gene: .

CDR3 protein: CASSEAVSYEQYF
CDR3 DNA: TGCGCCAGCAGCGAGGCAGTTTCTTACGAGCAGTACTTC
J gene: TRBJ2-7
clone size: .
V gene: TRBV5-1
D gene: .

CDR3 protein: CASSVSGMNTEAFF
CDR3 DNA: TGTGCCAGTAGTGTGTCGGGAATGAACACTGAAGCTTTCTTT
J gene: TRBJ1-1
clone size: many
V gene: TRBV19
D gene: .

CDR3 protein: CAISDLNSLSYEQYF
CDR3 DNA: TGTGCCATCAGTGACCTGAACAGCCTCTCCTACGAGCAGTACTTC
J gene: TRBJ2-7
clone size: .
V gene: TRBV10-3
D gene: .

CDR3 protein: CASSVGQGYGQYF
CDR3 DNA: TGTGCCAGCAGCGTTGGACAGGGCTACGGGCAGTACTTC
J gene: TRBJ2-7
clone size: few
V gene: TRBV9
D gene: TRBD1

CDR3 protein: CASSATSGMNTGELFF
CDR3 DNA: TGTGCCAGCAGCGCCACTAGCGGGATGAACACCGGGGAGCTGTTTTTT
J gene: TRBJ2-2
clone size: .
V gene: TRBV7-2
D gene: TRBD2

CDR3 protein: CASSLLVYELYF
CDR3 DNA: TGTGCCAGCAGTTTACTTGTGTACGAGCTGTACTTC
J gene: TRBJ2-7
clone size: .
V gene: TRBV12-3/TRBV12-4
D gene: .

CDR3 protein: CASSIVWVWYPRTEQYF
CDR3 DNA: TGTGCCAGTAGTATAGTCTGGGTATGGTACCCAAGGACCGAGCAGTACTTC
J gene: TRBJ2-7
clone size: few
V gene: TRBV19
D gene: .

CDR3 protein: CSVAGQPDGYTF
CDR3 DNA: TGCAGCGTTGCAGGACAACCCGATGGCTACACCTTC
J gene: TRBJ1-2
clone size: few
V gene: TRBV29-1
D gene: .

CDR3 protein: CASSQEFSGANVLTF
CDR3 DNA: TGTGCCAGCAGCCAAGAGTTCTCTGGGGCCAACGTCCTGACTTTC
J gene: TRBJ2-6
clone size: .
V gene: TRBV7-9
D gene: .

CDR3 protein: CATPMGEGRVYGYTF
CDR3 DNA: TGTGCCACCCCCATGGGAGAGGGGAGAGTTTATGGCTACACCTTC
J gene: TRBJ1-2
clone size: many
V gene: TRBV2
D gene: .

CDR3 protein: CASSLARGQEAFF
CDR3 DNA: TGTGCCAGCAGCTTGGCCAGGGGGCAGGAAGCTTTCTTT
J gene: TRBJ1-1
clone size: .
V gene: TRBV5-4
D gene: TRBD1

CDR3 protein: CATSSYDWGETQYF
CDR3 DNA: TGTGCCACCAGCAGTTACGACTGGGGAGAGACCCAGTACTTC
J gene: TRBJ2-5
clone size: once
V gene: TRBV15
D gene: .

CDR3 protein: CSAGTGPGNTIYF
CDR3 DNA: TGCAGTGCAGGGACAGGACCTGGAAACACCATATATTTT
J gene: TRBJ1-3
clone size: .
V gene: TRBV20-1
D gene: TRBD1

CDR3 protein: CASSSVARGDSNQPQHF
CDR3 DNA: TGTGCCAGCAGCTCAGTCGCGAGGGGCGATAGCAATCAGCCCCAGCATTTT
J gene: TRBJ1-5
clone size: .
V gene: TRBV7-2
D gene: .

CDR3 protein: CASPVGLNSPLHF
CDR3 DNA: TGTGCCAGCCCTGTCGGTCTCAATTCACCCCTCCACTTT
J gene: TRBJ1-6
clone size: .
V gene: TRBV2
D gene: .

CDR3 protein: CASSHGPQETQYF
CDR3 DNA: TGCGCCAGCAGTCACGGCCCCCAAGAGACCCAGTACTTC
J gene: TRBJ2-5
clone size: .
V gene: TRBV10-1
D gene: .

CDR3 protein: CASSPLTGLQETQYF
CDR3 DNA: TGTGCCAGCAGCCCCCTAACGGGCCTCCAAGAGACCCAGTACTTC
J gene: TRBJ2-5
clone size: .
V gene: TRBV7-8
D gene: .

CDR3 protein: CASSQAGGKGEAFF
CDR3 DNA: TGTGCCAGCAGCCAGGCGGGGGGTAAAGGAGAGGCTTTCTTT
J gene: TRBJ1-1
clone size: .
V gene: TRBV7-9
D gene: .

CDR3 protein: CASSIPQTNQPQHF
CDR3 DNA: TGTGCCAGTAGTATCCCCCAGACGAATCAGCCCCAGCATTTT
J gene: TRBJ1-5
clone size: .
V gene: TRBV19
D gene: .

CDR3 protein: CASSRGRSVSQPQHF
CDR3 DNA: TGTGCCAGCAGTCGGGGACGATCGGTGTCTCAGCCCCAGCATTTT
J gene: TRBJ1-5
clone size: many
V gene: TRBV12-3/TRBV12-4
D gene: .

CDR3 protein: CASSARAGARNEQYF
CDR3 DNA: TGTGCCAGTAGCGCCCGAGCAGGGGCCCGCAACGAGCAGTACTTC
J gene: TRBJ2-7
clone size: .
V gene: TRBV19
D gene: .

CDR3 protein: CASSLEDRYYEQYF
CDR3 DNA: TGCGCCAGCAGCTTGGAGGACCGGTACTACGAGCAGTACTTC
J gene: TRBJ2-7
clone size: .
V gene: TRBV5-1
D gene: .

CDR3 protein: CASRSGTDRSQYEQYF
CDR3 DNA: TGTGCCAGCAGGTCCGGGACAGACAGGAGCCAATACGAGCAGTACTTC
J gene: TRBJ2-7
clone size: .
V gene: TRBV4-1
D gene: TRBD1

CDR3 protein: CASSRTGQGNQPQHF
CDR3 DNA: TGCGCCAGCAGTAGGACAGGGCAGGGCAATCAGCCCCAGCATTTT
J gene: TRBJ1-5
clone size: many
V gene: TRBV10-2
D gene: TRBD1

CDR3 protein: CSVVGGAFYEQYF
CDR3 DNA: TGCAGCGTTGTCGGGGGCGCGTTTTACGAGCAGTACTTC
J gene: TRBJ2-7
clone size: many
V gene: TRBV29-1
D gene: .

CDR3 protein: CATSSQTGDLGTQYF
CDR3 DNA: TGTGCCACCAGCTCTCAGACGGGGGACTTAGGGACCCAGTACTTC
J gene: TRBJ2-5
clone size: .
V gene: TRBV15
D gene: .

CDR3 protein: CASSFGPGGQYF
CDR3 DNA: TGTGCCAGCAGTTTCGGTCCGGGGGGCCAGTACTTC
J gene: TRBJ2-5
clone size: few
V gene: TRBV12-3/TRBV12-4
D gene: TRBD2

CDR3 protein: CASSLMGARGQETQYF
CDR3 DNA: TGTGCCAGCAGCTTAATGGGCGCAAGGGGCCAAGAGACCCAGTACTTC
J gene: TRBJ2-5
clone size: .
V gene: TRBV7-9
D gene: .

CDR3 protein: CASSQGPGTSNQPQHF
CDR3 DNA: TGCGCCAGCAGCCAGGGACCGGGAACGAGCAATCAGCCCCAGCATTTT
J gene: TRBJ1-5
clone size: few
V gene: TRBV5-1
D gene: .

CDR3 protein: CASSPRSRVGTEAFF
CDR3 DNA: TGCGCCAGCAGCCCGAGGAGCAGGGTGGGGACTGAAGCTTTCTTT
J gene: TRBJ1-1
clone size: .
V gene: TRBV4-1
D gene: .

CDR3 protein: CSVVRDRNTEAFF
CDR3 DNA: TGCAGCGTCGTCCGGGACAGGAACACTGAAGCTTTCTTT
J gene: TRBJ1-1
clone size: .
V gene: TRBV29-1
D gene: TRBD1

CDR3 protein: CSAQPTGGPYEQYF
CDR3 DNA: TGCAGTGCTCAGCCAACAGGGGGTCCCTACGAGCAGTACTTC
J gene: TRBJ2-7
clone size: few
V gene: TRBV20-1
D gene: TRBD1

CDR3 protein: CASDKGETQYF
CDR3 DNA: TGTGCCAGCGACAAGGGAGAGACCCAGTACTTC
J gene: TRBJ2-5
clone size: .
V gene: TRBV5-6
D gene: .

CDR3 protein: CSARNGTYEQYF
CDR3 DNA: TGCAGTGCTAGAAATGGCACCTACGAGCAGTACTTC
J gene: TRBJ2-7
clone size: few
V gene: TRBV20-1
D gene: .

CDR3 protein: CASSLLGGAQDGYTF
CDR3 DNA: TGTGCCAGCAGCCTTCTGGGGGGGGCGCAGGATGGCTACACCTTC
J gene: TRBJ1-2
clone size: .
V gene: TRBV9
D gene: .

CDR3 protein: CAIKGEGRGYTF
CDR3 DNA: TGTGCCATCAAGGGGGAGGGGCGCGGCTACACCTTC
J gene: TRBJ1-2
clone size: .
V gene: TRBV2
D gene: .

CDR3 protein: CASKESGGIETQYF
CDR3 DNA: TGTGCCAGCAAAGAATCAGGGGGCATTGAGACCCAGTACTTC
J gene: TRBJ2-5
clone size: few
V gene: TRBV12-3/TRBV12-4
D gene: TRBD1

CDR3 protein: CASSQVPPLRGTEAFF
CDR3 DNA: TGCGCCAGCAGCCAAGTACCCCCCCTGCGGGGCACTGAAGCTTTCTTT
J gene: TRBJ1-1
clone size: few
V gene: TRBV7-9
D gene: .

CDR3 protein: CSVAGATSTGELFF
CDR3 DNA: TGCAGCGTTGCAGGGGCTACCTCCACCGGGGAGCTGTTTTTT
J gene: TRBJ2-2
clone size: many
V gene: TRBV29-1
D gene: .

CDR3 protein: CASSFQGTGRNEQYF
CDR3 DNA: TGTGCCAGCAGTTTTCAGGGGACAGGGCGCAACGAGCAGTACTTC
J gene: TRBJ2-7
clone size: .
V gene: TRBV25-1
D gene: TRBD1

CDR3 protein: CASSTGGGRAGETQYF
CDR3 DNA: TGTGCCAGCAGCACCGGCGGTGGTCGAGCAGGCGAGACCCAGTACTTC
J gene: TRBJ2-5
clone size: many
V gene: TRBV7-9
D gene: .

CDR3 protein: CASSTGHGEIQYF
CDR3 DNA: TGTGCCAGTAGCACAGGGCACGGGGAGATCCAGTACTTC
J gene: TRBJ2-5
clone size: .
V gene: TRBV19
D gene: .

CDR3 protein: CASSTSGGAQYF
CDR3 DNA: TGTGCCAGCAGCACTAGCGGGGGGGCCCAGTACTTC
J gene: TRBJ2-5
clone size: few
V gene: TRBV11-3
D gene: TRBD2

CDR3 protein: CSARQGGGREQYF
CDR3 DNA: TGCAGTGCTCGACAGGGAGGGGGCCGGGAGCAGTACTTC
J gene: TRBJ2-7
clone size: few
V gene: TRBV20-1
D gene: .

CDR3 protein: CASSYCSQGCEQYF
CDR3 DNA: TGTGCCAGCAGTTACTGCTCCCAGGGGTGCGAGCAGTACTTC
J gene: TRBJ2-7
clone size: .
V gene: TRBV2
D gene: .